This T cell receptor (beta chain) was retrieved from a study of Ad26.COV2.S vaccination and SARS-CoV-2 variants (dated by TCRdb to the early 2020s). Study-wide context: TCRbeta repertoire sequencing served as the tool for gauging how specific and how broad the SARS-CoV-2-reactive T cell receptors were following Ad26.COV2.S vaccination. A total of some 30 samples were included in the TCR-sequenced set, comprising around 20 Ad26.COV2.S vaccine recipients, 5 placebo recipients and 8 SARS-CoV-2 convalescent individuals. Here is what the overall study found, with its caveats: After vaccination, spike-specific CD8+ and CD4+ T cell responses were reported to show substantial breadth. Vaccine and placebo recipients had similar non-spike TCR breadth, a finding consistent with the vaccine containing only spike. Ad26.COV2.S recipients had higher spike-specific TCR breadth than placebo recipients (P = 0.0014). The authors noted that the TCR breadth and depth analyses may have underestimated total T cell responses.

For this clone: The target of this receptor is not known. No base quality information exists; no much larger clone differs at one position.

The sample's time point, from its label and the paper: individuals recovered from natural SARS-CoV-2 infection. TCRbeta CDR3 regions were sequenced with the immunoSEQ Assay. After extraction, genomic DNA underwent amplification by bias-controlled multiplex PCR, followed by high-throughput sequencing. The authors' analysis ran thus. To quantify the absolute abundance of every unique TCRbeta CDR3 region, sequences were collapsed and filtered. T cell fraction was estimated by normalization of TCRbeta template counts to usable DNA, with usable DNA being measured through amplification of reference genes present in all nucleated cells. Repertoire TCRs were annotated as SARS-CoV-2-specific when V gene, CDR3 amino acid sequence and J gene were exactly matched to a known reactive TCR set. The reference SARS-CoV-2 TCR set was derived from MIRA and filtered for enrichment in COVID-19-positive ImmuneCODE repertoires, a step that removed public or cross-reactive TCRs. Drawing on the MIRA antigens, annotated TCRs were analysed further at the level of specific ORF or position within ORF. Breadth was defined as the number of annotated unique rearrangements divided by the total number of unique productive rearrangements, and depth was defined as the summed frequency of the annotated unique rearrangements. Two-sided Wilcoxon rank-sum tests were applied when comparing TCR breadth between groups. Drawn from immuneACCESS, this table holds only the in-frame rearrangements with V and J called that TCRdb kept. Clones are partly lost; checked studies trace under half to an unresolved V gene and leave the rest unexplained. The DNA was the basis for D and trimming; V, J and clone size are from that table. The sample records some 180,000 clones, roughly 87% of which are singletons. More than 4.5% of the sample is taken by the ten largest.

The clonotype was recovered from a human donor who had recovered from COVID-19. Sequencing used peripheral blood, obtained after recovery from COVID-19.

DNA sequence: TGTGCCAGCAGCGACAGGGAAGGGTACACCGGGGAGCTGTTTTTT. Translated, this is CASSDREGYTGELFF. Recombination connected TRBV11-2 to TRBJ2-2, with 7 bases aligning to TRBD1. The cysteine opens and the phenylalanine closes a CDR3 of 15 amino acids. The sequence is cut down to CDR3 DNA, 45 bases in frame from base 1. CDR1 and CDR2 (SGHAT, FQNNGV) derive from the germline V gene. The V end gives up 5 bases and the J end 3 bases, leaving 6 bases in the junction not matched to a gene.